These 7 T cell receptor beta chains originate from one sample sequenced in a study of blood T cells in healthy people across ages. Primers used in a second PCR of about 7 to 11 cycles were a sample-barcoded 5' primer and a J-beta primer mix. Via MiXCR, TCRdb re-called the 5' RACE reads, giving one row per CDR3 protein. The sample holds about 1.5 million distinct CDR3 sequences; 35% to 45% are singletons and the top ten take about 4.1%. Sequencing was carried out using blood. The receptors here all came from a young woman in good health.

The chain is built from TRBV7-9 and TRBJ2-3; possible D gene TRBD2, 6 bases. The germline V gene has CDR1 SEHNR and CDR2 FQNEAQ (reference sequence). The CDR3 totals 12 residues. V shed 5 bases and J shed 8 bases, with 11 bases lying between them. The CDR3 DNA follows: TGTGCCAGCAGCCTGACCGGGAGTACGCAGTATTTT. Translating it yields CASSLTGSTQYF.

This clonotype has more than one count but fewer than ten. V usage is TRBV20-1 and J usage is TRBJ2-3; D unresolved. The CDR3 is 14 amino acids. Trimming removed 6 bases from V and 0 bases from J, with 13 bases in between. The germline V gene has CDR1 DFQATT and CDR2 SNEGSKA (reference sequence). DNA of the CDR3: TGCAGTGCCGCGTCGGGCAGCAGCACAGATACGCAGTATTTT. This encodes CSAASGSSTDTQYF.

In its sample, this clonotype was seen a few times. The chain couples TRBV13 to TRBJ2-6; D call uncertain. The CDR3 is made up of 16 amino acids. Germline V lookup: CDR1 PRHDT, CDR2 FYEKMQ (reference sequence). Trimming shortened V by 5 bases and J by 3 bases, and 14 bases separated the two germline ends. The CDR3 DNA sequence: TGTGCCAGCAGCCGAGGACGGGTTGGTGGGGCCAACGTCCTGACTTTC. Translation: CASSRGRVGGANVLTF. The variable domain in full, completed from reference TRBV13 and TRBJ2-6, reads AAGVIQSPRHLIKEKRETATLKCYPIPRHDTVYWYQQGPGQDPQFLISFYEKMQSDKGSIPDRFSAQQFSDYHSELNMSSLELGDSALYFCASSRGRVGGANVLTFGAGSRLTVL.

This chain links TRBV5-5 with TRBJ2-3, with no clear D. The germline V gene encodes CDR1 SGHKS and CDR2 YYEKEE (reference sequence). The CDR3 totals 17 residues. Trimming took off 3 bases at V and 4 bases at J, with 21 bases between the two ends. CDR3 protein: CASSYLRPGARPDTQYF. The CDR3 DNA is TGTGCCAGCAGCTACTTAAGACCAGGAGCCCGCCCAGATACGCAGTATTTT.

The chain uses TRBV20-1 and TRBJ2-5; D unresolved. This CDR3 has 15 residues. The germline gives CDR1 DFQATT, CDR2 SNEGSKA (reference sequence). Trimming pared 1 base from V and 5 bases from J, leaving 17 bases between. The CDR3 spells CSARGHKGLRETQYF. The DNA of the CDR3 is TGCAGTGCTAGAGGTCATAAAGGTTTACGGGAGACCCAGTACTTC.

This clonotype came up once. The genes are TRBV10-3 and TRBJ2-1; tentative D call: TRBD2 (7 bases). From germline, CDR1 is ENHRY and CDR2 SYGVKD. This CDR3 region has 14 residues. Trimming removed 2 bases at V and 8 bases at J, with 13 bases between. CDR3 in amino acids: CAISEGGAPDEQFF. CDR3 in DNA: TGTGCCATCAGTGAGGGGGGGGCCCCTGATGAGCAGTTCTTC.

This clonotype turned up a few times. V usage is TRBV10-2 and J usage is TRBJ2-5; D gene ambiguous. The V end was cut by 4 bases, the J end by 0 bases, with 9 bases between. This CDR3 comprises 14 residues. Germline V gene lookup returns CDR1 WSHSY and CDR2 SAAADI. The CDR3 DNA is TGCGCCAGCAGTGTAACAGACTACCAAGAGACCCAGTACTTC. As protein: CASSVTDYQETQYF.